This T cell receptor (beta chain) is from a study of beta chain features in type 1 diabetes. This clone has a handful of counts. cDNA synthesis used the whole RNA isolate, giving expressed TCRB sequences. Produced via immunoSEQ multiplex PCR; TCRdb's table is partial and in-frame only. Here the sample spans 200,000 to 250,000 clones, approximately 11% being singletons. CDR1 is MNHEY, CDR2 SMNVEV, per germline (reference sequence). The CDR3 has 14 amino acids. Germline trimming cut 7 bases from V and 3 bases from J; bases unmatched to any gene: 7. The TCR originated in a man aged 18 to 30 in good health. V is TRBV27 and J is TRBJ2-3; the match to TRBD1 covers 7 bases. Sequenced input: central memory CD4+ T cells from blood. CDR3 sequence (DNA): TGTGCCAGCACCCCGGCAGGGGGTACAGATACGCAGTATTTT. This encodes CASTPAGGTDTQYF.